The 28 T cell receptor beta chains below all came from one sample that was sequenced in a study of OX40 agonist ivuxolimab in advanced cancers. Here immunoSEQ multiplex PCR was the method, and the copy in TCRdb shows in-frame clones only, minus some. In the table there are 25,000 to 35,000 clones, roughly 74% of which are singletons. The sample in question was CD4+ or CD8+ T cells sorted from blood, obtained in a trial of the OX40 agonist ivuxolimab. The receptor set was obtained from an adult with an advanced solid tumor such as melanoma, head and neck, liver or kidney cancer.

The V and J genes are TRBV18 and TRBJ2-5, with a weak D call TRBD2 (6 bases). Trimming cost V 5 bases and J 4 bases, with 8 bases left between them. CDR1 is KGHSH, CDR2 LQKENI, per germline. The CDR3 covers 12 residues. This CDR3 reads CASSRGGETQYF. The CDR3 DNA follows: TGTGCCAGCTCAAGGGGAGGAGAGACCCAGTACTTC.

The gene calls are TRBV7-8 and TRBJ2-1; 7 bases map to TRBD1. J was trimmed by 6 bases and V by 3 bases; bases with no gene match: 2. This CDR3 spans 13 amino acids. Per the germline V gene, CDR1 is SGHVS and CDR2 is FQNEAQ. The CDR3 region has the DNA TGTGCCAGCAGCTTGGGGACAGTCAATGAGCAGTTCTTC. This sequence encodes CASSLGTVNEQFF.

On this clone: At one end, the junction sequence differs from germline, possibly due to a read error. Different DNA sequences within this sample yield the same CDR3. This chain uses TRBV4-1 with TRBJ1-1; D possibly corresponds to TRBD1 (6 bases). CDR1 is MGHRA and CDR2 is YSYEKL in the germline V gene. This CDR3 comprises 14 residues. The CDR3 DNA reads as TGCGCCAGCAGAAACAGGGCAAAGAACACCGAAGCTTTCTTT. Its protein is CASRNRAKNTEAFF.

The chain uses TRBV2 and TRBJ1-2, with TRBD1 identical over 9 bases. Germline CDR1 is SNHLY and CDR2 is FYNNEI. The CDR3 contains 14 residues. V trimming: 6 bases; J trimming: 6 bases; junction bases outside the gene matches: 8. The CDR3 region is CASRGTGYGNGYTF. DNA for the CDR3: TGTGCCAGCAGGGGGACAGGGTACGGGAATGGCTACACCTTC.

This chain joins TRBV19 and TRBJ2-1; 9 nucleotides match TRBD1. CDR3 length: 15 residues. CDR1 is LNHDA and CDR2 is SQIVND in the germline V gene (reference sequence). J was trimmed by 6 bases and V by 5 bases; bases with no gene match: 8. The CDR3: CASSALNRGLNEQFF. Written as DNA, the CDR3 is TGTGCCAGTAGTGCTCTAAACAGGGGGCTCAATGAGCAGTTCTTC.

The CDR3 DNA follows: TGTGCCAGCAGCTTAGTCGTGGTGGAGCAGTTCTTC. The encoded protein is CASSLVVVEQFF. This chain connects TRBV7-9 to TRBJ2-1; D is uncertain. Germline lookup yields CDR1 SEHNR and CDR2 FQNEAQ (reference sequence). The germline V and J ends were trimmed by 1 base and 10 bases, with 8 bases remaining between them. The CDR3 runs to 12 residues.

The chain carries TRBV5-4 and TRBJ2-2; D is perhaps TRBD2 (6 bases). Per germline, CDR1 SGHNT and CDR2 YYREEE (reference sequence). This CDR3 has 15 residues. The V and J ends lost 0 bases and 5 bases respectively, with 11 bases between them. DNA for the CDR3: TGTGCCAGCAGCTTGGACCCAGGGAGGACCGGGGAGCTGTTTTTT. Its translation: CASSLDPGRTGELFF.

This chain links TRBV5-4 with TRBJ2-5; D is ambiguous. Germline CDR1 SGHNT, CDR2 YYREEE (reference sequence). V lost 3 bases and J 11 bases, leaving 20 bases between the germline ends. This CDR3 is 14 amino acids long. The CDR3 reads CASSSVGVGSTQYF. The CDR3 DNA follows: TGTGCCAGCAGCTCCGTTGGGGTCGGTAGCACTCAGTACTTC. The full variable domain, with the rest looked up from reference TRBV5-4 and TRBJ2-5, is ETGVTQSPTHLIKTRGQQVTLRCSSQSGHNTVSWYQQALGQGPQFIFQYYREEENGRGNFPPRFSGLQFPNYSSELNVNALELDDSALYLCASSSVGVGSTQYFGPGTRLLVL.

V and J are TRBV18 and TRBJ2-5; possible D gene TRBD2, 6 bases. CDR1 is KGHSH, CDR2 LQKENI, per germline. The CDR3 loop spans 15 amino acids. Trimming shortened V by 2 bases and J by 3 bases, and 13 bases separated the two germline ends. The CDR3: CASSPSQGGKETQYF. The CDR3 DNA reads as TGTGCCAGCTCACCATCCCAGGGAGGTAAAGAGACCCAGTACTTC. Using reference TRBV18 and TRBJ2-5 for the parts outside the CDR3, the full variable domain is NAGVMQNPRHLVRRRGQEARLRCSPMKGHSHVYWYRQLPEEGLKFMVYLQKENIIDESGMPKERFSAEFPKEGPSILRIQQVVRGDSAAYFCASSPSQGGKETQYFGPGTRLLVL.

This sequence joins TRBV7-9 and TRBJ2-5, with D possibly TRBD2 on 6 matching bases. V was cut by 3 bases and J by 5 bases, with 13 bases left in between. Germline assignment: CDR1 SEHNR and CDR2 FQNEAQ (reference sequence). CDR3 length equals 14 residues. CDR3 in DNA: TGTGCCAGCAGCTTTCATCGCGGGGAGGAGACCCAGTACTTC. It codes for CASSFHRGEETQYF. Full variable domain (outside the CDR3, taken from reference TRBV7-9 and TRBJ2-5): DTGVSQNPRHKITKRGQNVTFRCDPISEHNRLYWYRQTLGQGPEFLTYFQNEAQLEKSRLLSDRFSAERPKGSFSTLEIQRTEQGDSAMYLCASSFHRGEETQYFGPGTRLLVL.

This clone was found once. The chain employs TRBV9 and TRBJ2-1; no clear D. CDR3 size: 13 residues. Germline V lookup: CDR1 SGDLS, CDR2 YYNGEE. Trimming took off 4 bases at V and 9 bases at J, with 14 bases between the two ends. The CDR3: CASSPPSLTEQFF. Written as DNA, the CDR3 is TGTGCCAGCAGCCCCCCGAGTCTGACTGAGCAGTTCTTC.

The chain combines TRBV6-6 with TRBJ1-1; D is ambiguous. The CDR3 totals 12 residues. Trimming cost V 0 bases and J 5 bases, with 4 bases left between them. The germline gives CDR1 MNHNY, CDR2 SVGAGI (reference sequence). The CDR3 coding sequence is TGTGCCAGCAGTTACTCGATAACTGAAGCTTTCTTT. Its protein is CASSYSITEAFF.

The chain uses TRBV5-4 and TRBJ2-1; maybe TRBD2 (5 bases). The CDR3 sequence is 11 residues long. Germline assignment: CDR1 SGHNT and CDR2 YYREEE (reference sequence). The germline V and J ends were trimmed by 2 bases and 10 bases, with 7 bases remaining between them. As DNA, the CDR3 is TGTGCCAGCAGCTTATCTAGCGAGCAGTTCTTC. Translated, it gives CASSLSSEQFF.

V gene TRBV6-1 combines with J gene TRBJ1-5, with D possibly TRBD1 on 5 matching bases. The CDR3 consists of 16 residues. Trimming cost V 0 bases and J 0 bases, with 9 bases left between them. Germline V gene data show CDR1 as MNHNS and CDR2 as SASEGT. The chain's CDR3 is CASSEAGQVSNQPQHF. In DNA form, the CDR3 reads TGTGCCAGCAGTGAAGCGGGGCAGGTTAGCAATCAGCCCCAGCATTTT.

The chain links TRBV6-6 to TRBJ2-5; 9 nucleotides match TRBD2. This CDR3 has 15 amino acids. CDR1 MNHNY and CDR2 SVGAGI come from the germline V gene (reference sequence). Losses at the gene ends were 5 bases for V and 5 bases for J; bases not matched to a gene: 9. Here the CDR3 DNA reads TGTGCCAGCAGTGACCCCTCTAGCGGGGTGGAGACCCAGTACTTC. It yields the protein CASSDPSSGVETQYF.

The CDR3 nucleotides are TGTGCCAGCAGTGGGCAGACCTTTCTCTATCGAAACACCATATATTTT. It translates to CASSGQTFLYRNTIYF. This chain links TRBV2 with TRBJ1-3; no reliable D call. This CDR3 region has 16 residues. The V and J ends lost 4 bases and 5 bases respectively, with 18 bases between them. Germline assignment: CDR1 SNHLY and CDR2 FYNNEI. The full variable domain, its missing parts supplied by reference TRBV2 and TRBJ1-3, is EPEVTQTPSHQVTQMGQEVILRCVPISNHLYFYWYRQILGQKVEFLVSFYNNEISEKSEIFDDQFSVERPDGSNFTLKIRSTKLEDSAMYFCASSGQTFLYRNTIYFGEGSWLTVV.

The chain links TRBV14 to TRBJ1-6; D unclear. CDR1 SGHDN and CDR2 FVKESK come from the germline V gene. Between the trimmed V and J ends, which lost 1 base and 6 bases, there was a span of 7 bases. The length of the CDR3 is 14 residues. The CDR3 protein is CASSQAGPNSPLHF. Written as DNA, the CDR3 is TGTGCCAGCAGCCAAGCCGGTCCTAATTCACCCCTCCACTTT.

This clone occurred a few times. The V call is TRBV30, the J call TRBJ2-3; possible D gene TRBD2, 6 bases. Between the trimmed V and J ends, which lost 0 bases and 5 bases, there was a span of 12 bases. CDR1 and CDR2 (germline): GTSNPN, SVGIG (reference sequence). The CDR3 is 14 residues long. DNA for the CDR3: TGTGCCTGGAGTGTAGCTAGCGTTGGAGATACGCAGTATTTT. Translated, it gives CAWSVASVGDTQYF.

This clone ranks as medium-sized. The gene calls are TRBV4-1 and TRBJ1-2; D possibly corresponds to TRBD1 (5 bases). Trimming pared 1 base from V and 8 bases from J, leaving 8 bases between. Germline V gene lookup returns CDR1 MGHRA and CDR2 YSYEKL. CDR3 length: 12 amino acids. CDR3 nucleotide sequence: TGCGCCAGCAGCCAAGTAGGGACGGGCTACACCTTC. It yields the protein CASSQVGTGYTF.

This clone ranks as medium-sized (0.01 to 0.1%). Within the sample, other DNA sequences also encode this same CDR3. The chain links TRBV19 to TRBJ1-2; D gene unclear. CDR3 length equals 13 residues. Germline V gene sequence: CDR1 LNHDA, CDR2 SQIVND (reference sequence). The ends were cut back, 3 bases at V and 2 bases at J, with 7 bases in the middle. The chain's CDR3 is CASSIKINYGYTF. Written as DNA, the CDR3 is TGTGCCAGTAGTATCAAAATAAACTATGGCTACACCTTC.

CDR3 residues: CALHGDGYNEQFF. CDR3 DNA sequence: TGTGCCTTGCATGGGGACGGCTACAATGAGCAGTTCTTC. The genes are TRBV6-1 and TRBJ2-1, with D possibly called TRBD1 or TRBD2 (5 bases each). Trimming cost V 11 bases and J 3 bases, with 14 bases left between them. The germline gives CDR1 MNHNS, CDR2 SASEGT. The CDR3 contains 13 residues.

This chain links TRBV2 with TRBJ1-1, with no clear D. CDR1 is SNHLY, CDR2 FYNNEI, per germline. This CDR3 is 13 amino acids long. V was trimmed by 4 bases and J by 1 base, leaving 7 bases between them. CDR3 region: CASSVKGNTEAFF. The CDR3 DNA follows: TGTGCCAGCAGTGTGAAAGGGAACACTGAAGCTTTCTTT.

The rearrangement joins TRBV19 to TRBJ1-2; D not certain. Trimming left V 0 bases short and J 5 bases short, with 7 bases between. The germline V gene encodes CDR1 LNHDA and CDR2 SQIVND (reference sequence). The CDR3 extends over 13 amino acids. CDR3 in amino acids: CASSIDVGYGYTF. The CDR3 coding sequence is TGTGCCAGTAGTATAGATGTGGGATATGGCTACACCTTC.

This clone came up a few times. The CDR3 nucleotides read TGCAGCGTTGGACAGGCGAATGAAAAACTGTTTTTT. This codes for CSVGQANEKLFF. The V and J genes are TRBV29-1 and TRBJ1-4; TRBD1 might be the D (6 bases). The CDR3 loop spans 12 amino acids. Trimming removed 4 bases at V and 5 bases at J, with 8 bases between. CDR1 SQVTM and CDR2 ANQGSEA come from the germline V gene.

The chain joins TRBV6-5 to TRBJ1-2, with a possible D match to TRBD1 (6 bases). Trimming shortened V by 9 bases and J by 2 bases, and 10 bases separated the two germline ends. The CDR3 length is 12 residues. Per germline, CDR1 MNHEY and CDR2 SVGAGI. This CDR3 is CASSDRNYGYTF. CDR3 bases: TGTGCCAGTTCCGACAGGAACTATGGCTACACCTTC.

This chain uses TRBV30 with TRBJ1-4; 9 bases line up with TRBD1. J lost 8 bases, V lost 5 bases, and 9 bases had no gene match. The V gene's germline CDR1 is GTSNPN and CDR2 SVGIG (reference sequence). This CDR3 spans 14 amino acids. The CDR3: CAWGQQGAREKLFF. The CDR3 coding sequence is TGTGCCTGGGGGCAACAGGGGGCAAGGGAAAAACTGTTTTTT.

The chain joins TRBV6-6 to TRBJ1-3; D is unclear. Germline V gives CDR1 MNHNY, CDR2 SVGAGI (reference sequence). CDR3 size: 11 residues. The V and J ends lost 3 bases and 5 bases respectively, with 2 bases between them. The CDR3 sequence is CASSYRNTIYF. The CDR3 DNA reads TGTGCCAGCAGTTATCGAAACACCATATATTTT.

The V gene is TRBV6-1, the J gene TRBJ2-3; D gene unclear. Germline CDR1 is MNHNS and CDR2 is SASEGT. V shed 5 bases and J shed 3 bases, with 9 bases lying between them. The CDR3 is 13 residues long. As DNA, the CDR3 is TGTGCCAGCAGTATGGGTTTAACAGATACGCAGTATTTT. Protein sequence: CASSMGLTDTQYF.